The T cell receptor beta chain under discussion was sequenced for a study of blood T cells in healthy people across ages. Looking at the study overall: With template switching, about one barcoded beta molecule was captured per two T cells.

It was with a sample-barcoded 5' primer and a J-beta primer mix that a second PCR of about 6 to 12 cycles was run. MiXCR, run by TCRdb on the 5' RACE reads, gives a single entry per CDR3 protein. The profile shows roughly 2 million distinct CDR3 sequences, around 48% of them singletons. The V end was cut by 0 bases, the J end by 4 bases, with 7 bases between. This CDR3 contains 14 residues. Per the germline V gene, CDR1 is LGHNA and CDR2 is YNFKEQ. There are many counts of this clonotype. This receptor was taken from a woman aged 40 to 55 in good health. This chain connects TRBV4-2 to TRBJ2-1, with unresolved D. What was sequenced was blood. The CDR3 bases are TGTGCCAGCAGCCAAGAAGGGCTGTACAATGAGCAGTTCTTC. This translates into CASSQEGLYNEQFF.